A single sample gave rise to the 5 T cell receptor beta chains below, sequenced in a study of long-term antiretroviral therapy in people with HIV. The immunoSEQ assay was v3.0, run at survey level. Some clones are missing from TCRdb's copy, which holds only in-frame ones; the method was immunoSEQ multiplex PCR. The repertoire holds under 20,000 clones, with approximately 79% as singletons. This sample comprised unsorted PBMCs, obtained 2.3 years after starting antiretroviral therapy. Source of these receptors: a woman in her 40s with HIV.

This clone was counted only a few times. The CDR3 region is CASSPLGSYNEQFF. For the CDR3, the DNA is TGTGCCAGCAGCCCATTGGGCTCCTACAATGAGCAGTTCTTC. The J gene is TRBJ2-1, the V gene TRBV7-6; D is unresolved. V lost 5 bases, J lost 0 bases, and 8 bases lay in between. CDR3 length: 14 residues. CDR1 and CDR2 (germline): SGHVS, FNYEAQ.

The table lists this clone with a count of one. V and J are TRBV5-5 and TRBJ2-7, with D possibly called TRBD1 or TRBD2 (5 bases each). Trimming left V 2 bases short and J 1 base short, with 16 bases between. The CDR3 loop spans 16 amino acids. Germline CDR1 reads SGHKS; CDR2 reads YYEKEE (reference sequence). CDR3 sequence (DNA): TGTGCCAGCAGCTTATCAGGGACCGGAATTTCCTACGAGCAGTACTTC. Its translation: CASSLSGTGISYEQYF. Full variable domain (rest looked up from reference TRBV5-5 and TRBJ2-7): DAGVTQSPTHLIKTRGQQVTLRCSPISGHKSVSWYQQVLGQGPQFIFQYYEKEERGRGNFPDRFSARQFPNYSSELNVNALLLGDSALYLCASSLSGTGISYEQYFGPGTRLTVT.

The V call is TRBV2, the J call TRBJ1-2; TRBD1 aligns across 7 bases. Germline V gene sequence: CDR1 SNHLY, CDR2 FYNNEI. V lost 6 bases and J lost 4; bases outside the gene matches: 8. This CDR3 has 14 residues. The CDR3 here is CASRKDRTGYGYTF. In DNA form, the CDR3 reads TGTGCCAGCAGGAAGGACAGGACGGGCTATGGCTACACCTTC.

The J gene is TRBJ1-2, the V gene TRBV27; TRBD1 might be the D (6 bases). The CDR3 is made up of 11 amino acids. Trimming took 7 bases from V and 4 from J, leaving 7 bases between them. Germline V lookup: CDR1 MNHEY, CDR2 SMNVEV (reference sequence). In DNA, the CDR3 is TGTGCCAGCAAGGGGGTCTATGGCTACACCTTC. It yields the protein CASKGVYGYTF.

This clone showed up just a few times. This rearrangement joins TRBV7-9 to TRBJ1-2; TRBD1 is a possible D gene (6 bases). Germline CDR1 reads SEHNR; CDR2 reads FQNEAQ (reference sequence). The CDR3 totals 14 residues. Trimming cost V 1 base and J 7 bases, with 13 bases left between them. The CDR3, as DNA: TGTGCCAGCAGCTTAGACCTAGGACAGATTGGCTACACCTTC. As protein: CASSLDLGQIGYTF.